This T cell receptor (beta chain) was captured by sequencing in a study of cytotoxic CD8 clonotypes in ibrutinib-treated CLL. Study at large: Response sampling took place at median 12 months of treatment, range 6 to 36.

Of note for this clone: Its antigen is undetermined.

Study-wide findings and caveats: Few clonotypes were public, and these shrank or held steady under treatment.

The CDR3 loop spans 13 amino acids. In germline, CDR1 is SGHTA, CDR2 FQGNSA. V dropped 5 bases and J dropped 6 bases, with 10 bases sitting between them. This table comes from immunoSEQ multiplex PCR, and its TCRdb copy is limited to in-frame clones, with some not included. This sample carries fewer than 150,000 clones, under 90% of them seen once, and the ten largest clones take 3% to 4%. This clonotype originated in a human donor with chronic lymphocytic leukemia. The chain joins TRBV7-2 to TRBJ2-2; the D gene could be TRBD1 or TRBD2 (5 bases each). The sample consisted of PBMCs, taken after 24 months of ibrutinib treatment. The DNA of the CDR3 is TGTGCCAGCAGCCGTGTGGGGGCCGGGGAGCTGTTTTTT. Translating it yields CASSRVGAGELFF.